Below, 13 T cell receptor beta chains from the same sample are listed, as sequenced in a study of blood T cells in healthy people across ages. A sample-barcoded 5' primer and a J-beta primer mix were used in a second PCR of roughly 7 to 11 cycles. One entry per CDR3 protein results from TCRdb running MiXCR on the 5' RACE reads. Altogether 890,000 or so distinct CDR3 sequences are present, around 68% being singletons, with the ten largest covering about a quarter. Sequenced: blood. All receptors derive from a man younger than 45 in good health.

In this sample, this clonotype turned up a few times. The CDR3, as DNA: TGCAGCGTTGATTTCGGGATGCCCTCCTACGAGCAGTACTTC. It codes for CSVDFGMPSYEQYF. The rearrangement links TRBV29-1 to TRBJ2-7; tentative D call: TRBD2 (5 bases). The V and J ends lost 3 bases and 0 bases respectively, with 12 bases between them. Per the germline V gene, CDR1 is SQVTM and CDR2 is ANQGSEA. This CDR3 has 14 residues.

The V call is TRBV7-9, the J call TRBJ2-5; 15 bases line up with TRBD2. Trimming cost V 5 bases and J 5 bases; bases outside gene matches: 6. The germline CDR1 and CDR2 sequences are SEHNR and FQNEAQ (reference sequence). This CDR3 region has 16 residues. The CDR3 here is CASSPWTSGRVETQYF. Here the CDR3 DNA reads TGTGCCAGCAGCCCGTGGACTAGCGGGAGGGTGGAGACCCAGTACTTC.

Regarding this clonotype: With a much larger clone just one base away, this may be a read error. V usage is TRBV20-1 and J usage is TRBJ2-5, with D unclear. TRBJ2-1 explains the end of the DNA better; the J call may be wrong. The germline CDR1 and CDR2 sequences are DFQATT and SNEGSKA (reference sequence). There are 16 residues in the CDR3. CDR3 protein: CSARDPRQARQETQFF. CDR3 coding DNA: TGCAGTGCTAGAGATCCCCGCCAGGCCAGACAAGAGACCCAGTTCTTC.

The chain uses TRBV29-1 and TRBJ2-1; D is uncertain. From germline, CDR1 is SQVTM and CDR2 ANQGSEA. The CDR3 runs 12 residues. V gave up 4 bases and J gave up 3 bases, with 7 bases separating them. This CDR3 reads CSVGPGYNEQFF. Here the CDR3 DNA reads TGCAGCGTTGGGCCGGGCTACAATGAGCAGTTCTTC.

This chain uses TRBV4-3 with TRBJ2-1; 9 bases map to TRBD1. Germline CDR1 reads LGHNA; CDR2 reads YSLEER. V lost 1 base and J lost 5; bases outside the gene matches: 6. CDR3 size: 16 residues. CDR3 in DNA: TGCGCCAGCAGCCAAGCTTGGACAGGGGCAAACAATGAGCAGTTCTTC. Encoded protein: CASSQAWTGANNEQFF.

The chain uses TRBV27 and TRBJ1-1, with 7 bases fitting TRBD1. Germline loops: CDR1 MNHEY, CDR2 SMNVEV (reference sequence). CDR3 length equals 14 residues. Trimming took 6 bases from V and 2 from J; bases not matched to a gene: 6. CDR3: CASRRTGSNTEAFF. Here the CDR3 DNA reads TGTGCCAGCAGAAGGACAGGCTCTAACACTGAAGCTTTCTTT.

This clonotype is a singleton in its sample. This chain joins TRBV6-5 and TRBJ2-5, with D hard to call. The germline gives CDR1 MNHEY, CDR2 SVGAGI. V lost 0 bases and J lost 1, with 6 bases in between. The CDR3 spans 14 residues. The CDR3 spells CASSYSGIQETQYF. CDR3 nucleotide sequence: TGTGCCAGCAGTTACTCCGGTATCCAAGAGACCCAGTACTTC.

This clonotype was seen only a few times. The chain uses TRBV12-3 or TRBV12-4 and TRBJ2-1; tentatively, D is TRBD2 (7 bases). V was clipped by 8 bases and J by 7 bases, with 21 bases between them. The CDR3 has 15 amino acids. This chain's CDR3 is CASHKGGGLGNEQFF. CDR3 coding DNA: TGTGCCAGCCACAAGGGGGGGGGCTTAGGGAATGAGCAGTTCTTC.

V is TRBV6-1 and J is TRBJ2-3; TRBD2 matches at 8 bases. Per germline, CDR1 MNHNS and CDR2 SASEGT. V lost 4 bases to trimming and J lost 5 bases; unmatched junction nucleotides: 17. This CDR3 has 18 amino acids. CDR3 region: CASSVDPRLASVIDTQYF. CDR3 bases: TGTGCCAGCAGTGTGGATCCGAGACTAGCGAGTGTGATAGATACGCAGTATTTT.

J is TRBJ2-7 and V is TRBV5-1; the match to TRBD2 covers 7 bases. Germline CDR1 reads SGHRS; CDR2 reads YFSETQ. This CDR3 has 13 residues. V shed 2 bases, J shed 3 bases, and the junction held 2 bases outside the gene matches. CDR3 nucleotides: TGCGCCAGCAGCTTAGCGGGGCACTACGAGCAGTACTTC. Protein product: CASSLAGHYEQYF.

The chain links TRBV6-2 or TRBV6-3 to TRBJ2-7; D is unclear. The CDR3 runs 14 residues. CDR1 MNHEY and CDR2 SVGEGT come from the germline V gene. Trimming removed 5 bases from V and 3 bases from J, with 14 bases in between. The DNA of the CDR3 is TGTGCCAGCAGTCAAAACACCCTCGTCTACGAGCAGTACTTC. Its protein is CASSQNTLVYEQYF.

This clonotype was found a few times. The chain employs TRBV7-2 and TRBJ2-4; 15 positions agree with TRBD2. V shed 2 bases, J shed 1 base, and the junction held 3 bases outside the gene matches. The CDR3 has 18 amino acids. The germline V gene has CDR1 SGHTA and CDR2 FQGNSA. As DNA, the CDR3 is TGTGCCAGCAGCTTACGGACTAGCGGGGGGGTGGCCAAAAACATTCAGTACTTC. This codes for CASSLRTSGGVAKNIQYF.

A single count supports this clonotype. This rearrangement joins TRBV20-1 to TRBJ2-1, with 7 nucleotides matching TRBD1. CDR3 length: 14 amino acids. V dropped 3 bases and J dropped 4; count of bases not matched to a gene: 6. The germline CDR1 and CDR2 sequences are DFQATT and SNEGSKA (reference sequence). This chain's CDR3 is CSARETGNYNEQFF. As DNA, the CDR3 is TGCAGTGCTAGGGAGACAGGGAATTACAATGAGCAGTTCTTC.